Below are 2 T cell receptor beta chains sequenced from a single sample in a study of Tregs in tolerant kidney transplant recipients. Sequencing was performed with immunoSEQ multiplex PCR; in TCRdb, only in-frame clones are kept and a portion is missing. The sample's table shows approximately 50,000 clones. Source: CD4+ T cells from blood, taken before the transplant. Every receptor here comes from a human donor who received a combined kidney and bone marrow transplant.

In the case of this clone: Coverage ceases 3 residues before the CDR3 finishes, and the germline J gene fills in the end. The gene calls are TRBV6-1 and TRBJ1-2, with 7 bases aligning to TRBD1. Germline CDR1 MNHNS, CDR2 SASEGT. The CDR3 totals 14 residues. The CDR3 reads CASRETGTAGGYTF. The covered CDR3 bases are TGTGCCAGCAGGGAAACCGGGACAGCAGGCGGC.

CDR3 bases read: TGTGCCAGCTCCCCCGGCGGGGTTGACGAAAAA. It translates to CASSPGGVDEK. The whole CDR3 is CASSPGGVDEKLFF. The J gene is TRBJ1-4, the V gene TRBV18; D remains ambiguous. Read data end 3 residues before the CDR3 end; the end is taken from the germline J gene. V was trimmed by 6 bases and J by 8 bases, leaving 16 bases between them. The germline CDR1 and CDR2 sequences are KGHSH and LQKENI. The CDR3 has 14 amino acids.